These 30 T cell receptor beta chains share one sample of origin, sequenced in a study of CD8 T cells in ankylosing spondylitis (dated by TCRdb to about 2017). Library prep was done by 5' RACE. Instrument used: Illumina HiSeq 2500. TCRdb trimmed the raw reads at Q25, called clones with MiXCR and kept productive beta chains. A single entry per CDR3 protein holds the most common genes and DNA from its merged rows. Counted in this sample were around 330,000 distinct CDR3 sequences; around 10% of them appeared once. The ten largest clones capture 9.1% of the sample. The material sequenced was blood, either unsorted or a sorted T cell fraction (not recorded which). The receptor source for this set is a female donor with ankylosing spondylitis or in good health (not recorded which).

This clonotype showed up just a few times. The J gene is TRBJ2-1, the V gene TRBV7-8, with D tentatively TRBD2 (5 bases). V was pared by 7 bases and J by 9 bases, with 19 bases between. CDR1 is SGHVS, CDR2 FQNEAQ, per germline. The CDR3 has 14 amino acids. The CDR3 coding sequence is TGTGCCAGCACGCAACTACGGGGTACGGCTGAGCAGTTCTTC. Amino acid sequence: CASTQLRGTAEQFF.

This clonotype was recorded at least ten times. The rearrangement links TRBV20-1 to TRBJ2-3; 12 positions match TRBD2. The trim removed 2 bases at V and 1 base at J, leaving 4 bases unmatched. CDR1 is DFQATT, CDR2 SNEGSKA, per germline (reference sequence). The length of the CDR3 is 16 residues. The CDR3 spells CSARTTSGGGTDTQYF. CDR3 DNA sequence: TGCAGTGCTAGAACGACTAGCGGGGGAGGCACAGATACGCAGTATTTT.

At least ten counts were recorded for this clonotype. V is TRBV6-4 and J is TRBJ2-3, with 7 bases lining up with TRBD2. The CDR3 runs 16 residues. Trimming at V came to 3 bases and at J to 0 bases, leaving 6 bases not matched to a gene. Germline V gives CDR1 MRHNA, CDR2 SNTAGT. The CDR3 coding sequence is TGTGCCAGCAGTGAAACCAGCGGGGATAGCACAGATACGCAGTATTTT. Translating it yields CASSETSGDSTDTQYF.

The chain carries TRBV18 and TRBJ2-3; no firm D call. The germline V gene encodes CDR1 KGHSH and CDR2 LQKENI. This CDR3 is 14 amino acids long. V lost 3 bases, J lost 2 bases, and 9 bases lay in between. DNA of the CDR3: TGTGCCAGCTCACCTGAAAGGGCCACAGATACGCAGTATTTT. Its translation: CASSPERATDTQYF.

The chain employs TRBV7-3 and TRBJ1-1; TRBD1 might be the D (5 bases). The V end was cut by 5 bases, the J end by 3 bases, with 16 bases between. Germline V lookup: CDR1 SGHTA, CDR2 FQGTGA. The CDR3 has 15 amino acids. CDR3 protein: CASSPYPGKDTEAFF. The DNA for the CDR3 is TGTGCCAGCAGCCCTTACCCAGGGAAGGACACTGAAGCTTTCTTT.

This clonotype was counted at least ten times. The chain recombines TRBV20-1 with TRBJ2-7; the D is unclear. Germline V lookup: CDR1 DFQATT, CDR2 SNEGSKA (reference sequence). This CDR3 spans 10 amino acids. V dropped 1 base and J dropped 7 bases, with 5 bases sitting between them. The CDR3 is CSARAEEQYF. CDR3 bases: TGCAGTGCTAGAGCGGAAGAGCAGTACTTC.

The chain carries TRBV29-1 and TRBJ2-2; D is unclear. The CDR3 loop spans 11 amino acids. Per the germline V gene, CDR1 is SQVTM and CDR2 is ANQGSEA. V lost 5 bases and J lost 3, with 4 bases in between. This CDR3 is CSVFHTGELFF. CDR3 nucleotides: TGCAGCGTTTTTCACACCGGGGAGCTGTTTTTT.

This clonotype has at least ten counts. The chain recombines TRBV20-1 with TRBJ1-5; D call uncertain. There are 12 residues in the CDR3. CDR1 and CDR2 from the germline V gene are DFQATT and SNEGSKA (reference sequence). V lost 6 bases and J lost 9, with 15 bases in between. CDR3 protein: CSAADGSGPQHF. Here the CDR3 DNA reads TGCAGTGCCGCCGACGGCTCCGGGCCCCAGCATTTT.

This clonotype was recorded at least ten times. The rearrangement links TRBV7-2 to TRBJ2-5; 8 positions agree with TRBD2. Germline lookup yields CDR1 SGHTA and CDR2 FQGNSA. This CDR3 spans 15 amino acids. Trimming cost V 3 bases and J 4 bases; bases outside gene matches: 7. CDR3: CASSLPSGSRETQYF. The CDR3, as DNA: TGTGCCAGCAGCTTGCCTAGCGGGTCCCGAGAGACCCAGTACTTC.

Ten or more counts support this clonotype. As DNA, the CDR3 is TGTGCCAGCAGCCTCGGGGGGGGAGGAGAAGCTTTCTTT. As protein: CASSLGGGGEAFF. The rearrangement joins TRBV9 to TRBJ1-1, with D possibly TRBD1 on 5 matching bases. Germline V gene sequence: CDR1 SGDLS, CDR2 YYNGEE. The CDR3 extends over 13 amino acids. V was clipped by 4 bases and J by 8 bases, with 15 bases between them.

This clonotype was found many times. This sequence joins TRBV20-1 and TRBJ1-2; no clear D gene. This CDR3 is built from 13 residues. V was clipped by 3 bases and J by 4 bases, with 12 bases between them. Germline lookup yields CDR1 DFQATT and CDR2 SNEGSKA (reference sequence). Here the CDR3 reads CSASWGTGYGYTF. As DNA, the CDR3 is TGCAGTGCTAGTTGGGGAACCGGCTATGGCTACACCTTC.

This clonotype was counted many times. This chain uses TRBV7-2 with TRBJ2-7; no firm D call. The ends were cut back, 6 bases at V and 2 bases at J, with 11 bases in the middle. CDR3 size: 13 residues. CDR1 is SGHTA and CDR2 is FQGNSA in the germline V gene. The CDR3 spells CASSRDIAYEQYF. In DNA, the CDR3 is TGTGCCAGCAGTCGAGACATTGCCTACGAGCAGTACTTC.

The chain links TRBV7-2 to TRBJ2-1; D is possibly TRBD1 (6 bases). Germline V lookup: CDR1 SGHTA, CDR2 FQGNSA. Trimming removed 8 bases at V and 2 bases at J, with 16 bases between. This CDR3 spans 15 amino acids. The CDR3 nucleotides are TGTGCCAGCGGTAGAGAAGGGGGTACCTACAATGAGCAGTTCTTC. Translated, it gives CASGREGGTYNEQFF.

In its sample, this clonotype was seen many times. The rearrangement links TRBV5-1 to TRBJ2-3; TRBD2 might be the D (6 bases). CDR1 and CDR2 (germline): SGHRS, YFSETQ. The CDR3 covers 13 residues. Trimming removed 7 bases from V and 2 bases from J, with 11 bases in between. In nucleotides, the CDR3 is TGCGCCAGCGGACTACATAACACAGATACGCAGTATTTT. This encodes CASGLHNTDTQYF.

In this sample, this clonotype turned up many times. The chain uses TRBV20-1 and TRBJ1-5; unclear D gene. The germline V gene encodes CDR1 DFQATT and CDR2 SNEGSKA (reference sequence). The CDR3 loop spans 15 amino acids. V lost 4 bases to trimming and J lost 2 bases, with 15 bases between them. CDR3 sequence reads: CSAKKPASGNQPQHF. The CDR3 coding sequence is TGCAGTGCTAAGAAACCGGCTAGCGGCAATCAGCCCCAGCATTTT.

This chain joins TRBV5-6 and TRBJ2-3; 9 nucleotides match TRBD2. The V segment lost 3 bases and the J segment 2 bases; nucleotides outside the gene matches: 4. CDR3 length equals 15 residues. Germline V gives CDR1 SGHDT, CDR2 YYEEEE. CDR3 in amino acids: CASSSRLAVTDTQYF. The DNA of the CDR3 is TGTGCCAGCAGCTCCAGACTAGCGGTCACAGATACGCAGTATTTT.

This clonotype came up many times. The chain recombines TRBV4-2 with TRBJ1-5; D gene ambiguous. Between the trimmed V and J ends, which lost 0 bases and 3 bases, there was a span of 3 bases. Germline CDR1 and CDR2: LGHNA and YNFKEQ. This CDR3 contains 13 residues. For the CDR3, the DNA is TGTGCCAGCAGCCAAGATATCAATCAGCCCCAGCATTTT. It translates to CASSQDINQPQHF.

This clonotype was counted ten times or more. This chain links TRBV20-1 with TRBJ1-5; D not certain. CDR3 length equals 14 residues. Germline V CDR1 and CDR2: DFQATT, SNEGSKA (reference sequence). V dropped 1 base and J dropped 1 base, with 8 bases sitting between them. CDR3 sequence reads: CSARGWQSNQPQHF. Here the CDR3 DNA reads TGCAGTGCTAGAGGGTGGCAGAGCAATCAGCCCCAGCATTTT.

In its sample, this clonotype was seen many times. The genes are TRBV6-1 and TRBJ2-1; perhaps D is TRBD1 or TRBD2 (5 bases each). From germline, CDR1 is MNHNS and CDR2 SASEGT. Trimming left V 1 base short and J 1 base short, with 8 bases between. This CDR3 contains 15 residues. CDR3 amino acids: CASSEGDQSYNEQFF. The CDR3 DNA reads as TGTGCCAGCAGTGAAGGGGACCAATCCTACAATGAGCAGTTCTTC.

This clonotype was seen at least ten times. The chain couples TRBV7-6 to TRBJ1-5; perhaps TRBD1 as D (5 bases). Germline loops: CDR1 SGHVS, CDR2 FNYEAQ. Trimming shortened V by 5 bases and J by 0 bases, and 11 bases separated the two germline ends. CDR3 size: 15 residues. CDR3 residues: CASSPAGSSNQPQHF. CDR3 in DNA: TGTGCCAGCAGCCCCGCAGGGTCTAGCAATCAGCCCCAGCATTTT.

This clonotype was found many times. The J gene is TRBJ2-2, the V gene TRBV20-1, with TRBD2 identical over 9 bases. The ends lost 5 bases at V and 4 bases at J; junction bases unmatched: 11. The CDR3 consists of 16 residues. CDR1 is DFQATT and CDR2 is SNEGSKA in the germline V gene (reference sequence). The CDR3 region is CSAPKPLAGRTGELFF. CDR3 DNA: TGCAGTGCTCCCAAGCCTCTAGCGGGACGCACCGGGGAGCTGTTTTTT.

The gene calls are TRBV7-2 and TRBJ1-2; possibly TRBD1 for D (6 bases). Germline V gene lookup returns CDR1 SGHTA and CDR2 FQGNSA. The CDR3 has 15 residues. Trimming cost V 0 bases and J 6 bases, with 14 bases left between them. In DNA form, the CDR3 reads TGTGCCAGCAGCTTAGCGCGTCGGGGGGGCGATGGCTACACCTTC. The encoded protein is CASSLARRGGDGYTF.

This clonotype was counted at least ten times. V gene TRBV21-1 combines with J gene TRBJ2-2; the D segment call TRBD2 is taken from the table without a DNA check. TRBV21-1 is recorded as a pseudogene. The CDR3 runs 16 residues. This CDR3 is CASSPRGGWNTGELFF. CDR3 nucleotides: TGTGCCAGCAGCCCCCGGGGGGGCTGGAACACCGGGGAGCTGTTTTTT.

This chain uses TRBV2 with TRBJ2-3, with 11 bases lining up with TRBD1. The CDR3 runs to 16 residues. Germline V gene data show CDR1 as SNHLY and CDR2 as FYNNEI. Losses at the gene ends were 7 bases for V and 2 bases for J; bases not matched to a gene: 8. CDR3 coding DNA: TGTGCCAGCACTAGGACAGGGGGCGAAGCCACAGATACGCAGTATTTT. The encoded protein is CASTRTGGEATDTQYF.

The chain combines TRBV7-8 with TRBJ2-2, with TRBD2 matching 8 bases. With 3 bases clipped from V and 7 bases from J, the junction kept 7 bases outside the gene matches. From germline, CDR1 is SGHVS and CDR2 FQNEAQ. The CDR3 runs 15 residues. The CDR3 coding sequence is TGTGCCAGCAGCTTTAGCGGGGCCCCGGGCGGGGAGCTGTTTTTT. Translating it yields CASSFSGAPGGELFF.

In its sample, this clonotype was seen many times. The chain carries TRBV11-2 and TRBJ2-5, with D unclear. Germline V CDR1 and CDR2: SGHAT, FQNNGV. The CDR3 is 15 residues long. Trimming shortened V by 0 bases and J by 7 bases, and 15 bases separated the two germline ends. CDR3 sequence reads: CASSLEGRRDGTQYF. CDR3 nucleotide sequence: TGTGCCAGCAGCTTAGAAGGTAGAAGGGATGGGACCCAGTACTTC.

This clonotype was seen more than once but under ten times. This chain links TRBV7-2 with TRBJ2-7; no clear D. CDR3 size: 15 residues. The V gene lost 1 base and the J gene lost 2 bases, with 12 bases spanning the gap. CDR1 and CDR2 (germline): SGHTA, FQGNSA. CDR3 bases: TGTGCCAGCAGCTTAGGACCCATACGACCCTACGAGCAGTACTTC. Protein sequence: CASSLGPIRPYEQYF.

This chain connects TRBV9 to TRBJ2-1, with 9 bases that match TRBD1. The CDR3 consists of 16 residues. V was clipped by 4 bases and J by 4 bases; unmatched bases: 9. The germline CDR1 and CDR2 sequences are SGDLS and YYNGEE. CDR3 region: CASSPFGTGTYNEQFF. Written as DNA, the CDR3 is TGTGCCAGCAGCCCCTTTGGGACAGGGACTTACAATGAGCAGTTCTTC. The variable domain in full, completed from reference TRBV9 and TRBJ2-1, reads DSGVTQTPKHLITATGQRVTLRCSPRSGDLSVYWYQQSLDQGLQFLIQYYNGEERAKGNILERFSAQQFPDLHSELNLSSLELGDSALYFCASSPFGTGTYNEQFFGPGTRLTVL.

This clonotype was seen many times. The rearrangement links TRBV5-1 to TRBJ2-7; 8 bases agree with TRBD2. The germline gives CDR1 SGHRS, CDR2 YFSETQ. This CDR3 region has 15 residues. After removal of 0 bases from V and 5 bases from J, the junction contained 7 bases not matched to a gene. The CDR3 here is CASSLAAGGVNEQYF. The CDR3 nucleotides read TGCGCCAGCAGCTTGGCGGCGGGGGGAGTAAACGAGCAGTACTTC.

The chain couples TRBV5-5 to TRBJ2-5; tentatively, D is TRBD1 (6 bases). The germline CDR1 and CDR2 sequences are SGHKS and YYEKEE (reference sequence). This CDR3 has 14 amino acids. V was shortened by 3 bases and J by 1 base, with 10 bases between the two germline ends. CDR3 sequence reads: CASSSTRGQETQYF. CDR3 nucleotide sequence: TGTGCCAGCAGCTCAACCAGGGGCCAAGAGACCCAGTACTTC.